This T cell receptor beta chain was identified during a study of CD8+ T cells in alopecia areata. General observations from the study: Tissue-resident alphabeta T cells belonging to normal skin likewise get sequenced within scalp specimens.

Sequencing relied on a cDNA template that was reverse transcribed from extracted RNA. Sequencing used immunoSEQ multiplex PCR; TCRdb keeps in-frame clones, though not all of them. The sample lists about 120,000 clones; around three fifths were seen once. As regards this clone: What it binds is not known.

Stated treatment: oral pan-JAK inhibitor, 5-10 mg twice daily. V lost 5 bases and J lost 4; bases outside the gene matches: 7. The CDR3 totals 14 residues. Germline V gives CDR1 SEHNR, CDR2 FQNEAQ (reference sequence). The source material was CD8+ T cells sorted from blood, sampled at week 24, from a patient treated with tofacitinib. This clonotype was sampled from a human donor with alopecia areata. This chain connects TRBV7-9 to TRBJ2-5; 7 positions match TRBD1. The CDR3 DNA reads as TGTGCCAGCAGCGGCACAGGGGACGGAGAGACCCAGTACTTC. It codes for CASSGTGDGETQYF.